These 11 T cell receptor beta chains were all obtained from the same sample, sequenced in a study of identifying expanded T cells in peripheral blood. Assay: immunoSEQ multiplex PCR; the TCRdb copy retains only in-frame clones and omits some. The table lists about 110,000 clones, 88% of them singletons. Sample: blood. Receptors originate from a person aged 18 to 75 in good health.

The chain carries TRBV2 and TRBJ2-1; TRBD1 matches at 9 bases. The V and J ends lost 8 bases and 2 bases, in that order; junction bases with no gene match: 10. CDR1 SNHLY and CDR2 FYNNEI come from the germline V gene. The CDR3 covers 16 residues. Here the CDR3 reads CASLTGQGRPYNEQFF. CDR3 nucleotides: TGTGCCAGCCTTACCGGACAGGGGCGTCCCTACAATGAGCAGTTCTTC.

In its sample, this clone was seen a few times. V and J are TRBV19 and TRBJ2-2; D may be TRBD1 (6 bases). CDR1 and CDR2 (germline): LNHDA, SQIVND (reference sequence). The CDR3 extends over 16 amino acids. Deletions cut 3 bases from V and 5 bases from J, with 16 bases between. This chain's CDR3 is CASSIQGTSTTGELFF. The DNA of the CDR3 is TGTGCCAGTAGTATTCAGGGGACCAGCACGACCGGGGAGCTGTTTTTT.

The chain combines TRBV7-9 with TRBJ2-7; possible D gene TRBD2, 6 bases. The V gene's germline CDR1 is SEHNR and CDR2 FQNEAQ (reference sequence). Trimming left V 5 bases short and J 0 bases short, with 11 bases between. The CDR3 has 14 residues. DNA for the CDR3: TGTGCCAGCAGCCCGCGACTAGTCTCCTACGAGCAGTACTTC. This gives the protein CASSPRLVSYEQYF.

CDR3 in amino acids: CASRGGWSQPQHF. The DNA for the CDR3 is TGTGCCAGCAGAGGAGGTTGGTCTCAGCCCCAGCATTTT. The rearrangement joins TRBV27 to TRBJ1-5, with D hard to call. V lost 6 bases, J lost 6 bases, and 12 bases lay in between. The germline V gene encodes CDR1 MNHEY and CDR2 SMNVEV (reference sequence). This CDR3 has 13 residues.

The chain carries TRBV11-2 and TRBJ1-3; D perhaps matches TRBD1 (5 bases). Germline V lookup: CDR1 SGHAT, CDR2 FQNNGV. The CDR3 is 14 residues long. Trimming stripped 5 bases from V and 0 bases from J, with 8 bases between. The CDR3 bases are TGTGCCAGCAGCCCCCAGGGCTCTGGAAACACCATATATTTT. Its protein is CASSPQGSGNTIYF.

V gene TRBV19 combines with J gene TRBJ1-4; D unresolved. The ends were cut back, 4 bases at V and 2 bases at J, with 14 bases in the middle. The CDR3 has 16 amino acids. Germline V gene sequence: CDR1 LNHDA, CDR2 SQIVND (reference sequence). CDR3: CASSTGPRDTNEKLFF. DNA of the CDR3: TGTGCCAGTAGTACCGGCCCGAGGGATACTAATGAAAAACTGTTTTTT.

The CDR3 DNA sequence: TGTGCCAGCAGCCCCCGTCCCAGCAAAGAGACCCAGTACTTC. This encodes CASSPRPSKETQYF. This chain uses TRBV7-2 with TRBJ2-5; D unresolved. Germline values: CDR1 SGHTA, CDR2 FQGNSA. V lost 5 bases to trimming and J lost 3 bases, with 13 bases between them. This CDR3 is built from 14 residues.

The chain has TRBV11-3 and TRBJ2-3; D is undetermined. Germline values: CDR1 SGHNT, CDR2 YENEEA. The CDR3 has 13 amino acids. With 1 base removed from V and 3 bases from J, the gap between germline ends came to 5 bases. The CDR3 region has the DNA TGTGCCAGCAGCTTAGCGACGACAGATACGCAGTATTTT. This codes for CASSLATTDTQYF.

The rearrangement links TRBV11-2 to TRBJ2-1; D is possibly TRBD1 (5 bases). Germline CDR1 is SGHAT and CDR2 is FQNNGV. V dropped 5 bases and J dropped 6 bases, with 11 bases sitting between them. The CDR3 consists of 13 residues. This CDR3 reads CASSLGRVNEQFF. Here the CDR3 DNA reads TGTGCCAGCAGCCTCGGCAGGGTCAATGAGCAGTTCTTC.

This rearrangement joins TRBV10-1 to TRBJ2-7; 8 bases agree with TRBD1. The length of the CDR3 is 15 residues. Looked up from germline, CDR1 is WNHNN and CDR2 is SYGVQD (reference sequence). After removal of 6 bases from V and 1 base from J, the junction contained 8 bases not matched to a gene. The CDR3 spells CASSGGQGLSYEQYF. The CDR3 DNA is TGCGCCAGCAGCGGAGGACAGGGCCTTTCCTACGAGCAGTACTTC.

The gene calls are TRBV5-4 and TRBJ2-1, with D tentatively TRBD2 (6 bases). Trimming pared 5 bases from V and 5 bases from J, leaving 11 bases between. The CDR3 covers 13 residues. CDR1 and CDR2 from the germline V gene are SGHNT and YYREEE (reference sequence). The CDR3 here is CASRTREHNEQFF. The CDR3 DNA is TGTGCCAGCAGAACACGGGAGCACAATGAGCAGTTCTTC.